The 8 T cell receptor beta chains given below trace back to one sample, sequenced in a study of blood T cell repertoires in COVID-19. Sequenced by immunoSEQ multiplex PCR; TCRdb stores in-frame clones only, minus some. This repertoire shows about 97,000 clones, around 73% found once; its top ten account for about 9%. The specimen sequenced was peripheral blood. The receptors were sampled from a man aged 55 to 70 with active or convalescent COVID-19.

The chain uses TRBV3-1 (or the pseudogene TRBV3-2) and TRBJ1-1; possible D gene TRBD1, 5 bases. The CDR3 consists of 14 residues. Germline CDR1 is LGHDT and CDR2 is YNNKEL (reference sequence). Trimming removed 4 bases at V and 3 bases at J, with 12 bases between. CDR3 nucleotide sequence: TGTGCCAGCAGCCCGGGGGGGGGAGACACTGAAGCTTTCTTT. Protein sequence: CASSPGGGDTEAFF.

The chain links TRBV28 to TRBJ1-5; D may be TRBD1 (5 bases). Germline-derived CDR1 and CDR2 are MDHEN and SYDVKM. This CDR3 spans 15 amino acids. V shed 6 bases and J shed 7 bases, with 19 bases lying between them. The CDR3 here is CASSGGGRVNQPQHF. Here the CDR3 DNA reads TGTGCCAGCAGCGGCGGGGGTAGGGTCAACCAGCCCCAGCATTTT.

V is TRBV11-3 and J is TRBJ2-3; 7 bases map to TRBD2. Germline trimming cut 0 bases from V and 1 base from J; bases unmatched to any gene: 4. Germline CDR1 and CDR2: SGHNT and YENEEA. The CDR3 contains 16 residues. The CDR3 DNA reads TGTGCCAGCAGCTTAGAGCCTAGCGGAGGCACAGATACGCAGTATTTT. This encodes CASSLEPSGGTDTQYF.

Worth noting for this clone: The sample contains more than one DNA sequence encoding this CDR3. The chain joins TRBV7-9 to TRBJ2-7; D perhaps matches TRBD2 (5 bases). V lost 4 bases and J 6 bases, leaving 10 bases between the germline ends. CDR1 is SEHNR and CDR2 is FQNEAQ in the germline V gene (reference sequence). This CDR3 has 12 amino acids. For the CDR3, the DNA is TGTGCCAGCAGCTGGGATCGGGGCGAGCAGTACGTC. Protein: CASSWDRGEQYV.

This chain joins TRBV6-5 and TRBJ1-2; 10 bases are shared with TRBD1. CDR1 and CDR2 (germline): MNHEY, SVGAGI. The CDR3 contains 15 residues. The V gene end was trimmed by 6 bases and the J gene end by 4 bases; junction bases not matched to a gene: 8. The CDR3: CASRREGQGLYGYTF. DNA of the CDR3: TGTGCCAGCAGAAGGGAGGGACAGGGGCTCTATGGCTACACCTTC.

V is TRBV2 and J is TRBJ2-2; a weak D match, TRBD2 (6 bases). The length of the CDR3 is 13 residues. V was pared by 7 bases and J by 3 bases, with 9 bases between. The germline V gene has CDR1 SNHLY and CDR2 FYNNEI. CDR3 sequence reads: CASMEGYTGELFF. In nucleotides, the CDR3 is TGTGCCAGCATGGAGGGGTACACCGGGGAGCTGTTTTTT.

The chain is built from TRBV2 and TRBJ1-2, with D maybe TRBD1 (5 bases). V was shortened by 6 bases and J by 4 bases, with 12 bases between the two germline ends. CDR1 and CDR2 from the germline V gene are SNHLY and FYNNEI. The CDR3 is made up of 13 amino acids. In nucleotides, the CDR3 is TGTGCCAGCAGCAAGACAGAAGCCTATGGCTACACCTTC. It is translated as CASSKTEAYGYTF.

The J gene is TRBJ2-1, the V gene TRBV11-3, with 8 bases lining up with TRBD2. This CDR3 spans 14 amino acids. Losses at the gene ends were 8 bases for V and 4 bases for J; bases not matched to a gene: 7. Germline lookup yields CDR1 SGHNT and CDR2 YENEEA. CDR3 loop: CASSPSGSYNEQFF. The CDR3 bases are TGTGCCAGCTCCCCTAGCGGGTCATACAATGAGCAGTTCTTC.